These 21 T cell receptor beta chains came from one sample sequenced in a study of blood T cells in healthy people across ages. A second PCR, run for roughly 7 to 11 cycles, used a sample-barcoded 5' primer plus a J-beta primer mix. From the 5' RACE reads, TCRdb called clonotypes with MiXCR, one entry per CDR3 protein. The sample lists 650,000 to 1,000,000 distinct CDR3 sequences, roughly 35% occurring once. Sequences were obtained from blood. These receptors were obtained from a man aged 18 to 30 in good health.

This chain joins TRBV7-6 and TRBJ2-5, with 11 bases aligning to TRBD2. This CDR3 has 19 residues. Unmatched junction bases numbered 13, after V lost 4 bases and J lost 0 bases. In germline, CDR1 is SGHVS, CDR2 FNYEAQ. CDR3: CASSSGPGTSGLYQETQYF. The DNA of the CDR3 is TGTGCCAGCAGCTCCGGGCCCGGGACTAGCGGATTGTACCAAGAGACCCAGTACTTC.

J is TRBJ2-1 and V is TRBV7-3; maybe TRBD1 (6 bases). This CDR3 region has 14 residues. The germline V gene encodes CDR1 SGHTA and CDR2 FQGTGA. V lost 4 bases, J lost 4 bases, and 11 bases lay in between. CDR3 sequence reads: CASSYPDSYNEQFF. In DNA, the CDR3 is TGTGCCAGCAGCTACCCGGACAGTTACAATGAGCAGTTCTTC.

The chain joins TRBV7-2 to TRBJ2-7; D remains ambiguous. V lost 5 bases to trimming and J lost 0 bases, with 11 bases between them. CDR1 is SGHTA and CDR2 is FQGNSA in the germline V gene. The CDR3 has 14 amino acids. The CDR3 nucleotides read TGTGCCAGCAGCCCATTACTGGGCTCCTACGAGCAGTACTTC. It specifies CASSPLLGSYEQYF.

This clonotype was observed at least ten times. This chain uses TRBV20-1 with TRBJ2-5; D ambiguous. Germline assignment: CDR1 DFQATT and CDR2 SNEGSKA (reference sequence). The germline V and J ends were trimmed by 3 bases and 5 bases, with 4 bases remaining between them. CDR3 length: 10 residues. CDR3 bases: TGCAGTGCTAGGGTCGAGACCCAGTACTTC. Translating gives CSARVETQYF.

To note about this clonotype: A read error may account for a junction end that differs from germline. V gene TRBV4-3 combines with J gene TRBJ1-1; a weak D match, TRBD1 (5 bases). CDR1 is LGHNA, CDR2 YSLEER, per germline. The CDR3 has 13 residues. The DNA of the CDR3 is TGCGCCAGCAGCCCTCACAGGAACGCTGAAGCTTTCTTT. Protein sequence: CASSPHRNAEAFF.

Points on this clonotype: This clone may be a read error of a much larger clone one base away. This chain uses TRBV20-1 with TRBJ2-3; tentatively, D is TRBD2 (6 bases). This CDR3 has 15 amino acids. Germline V gives CDR1 DFQATT, CDR2 SNEGSKA (reference sequence). The DNA of the CDR3 is TGCAGTGCTAGATCGGACTACGTGGGCACAGATGCGCAGTATTTT. It translates to CSARSDYVGTDAQYF.

This chain connects TRBV20-1 to TRBJ1-2; possibly TRBD1 for D (5 bases). The V and J ends lost 1 base and 3 bases respectively, with 15 bases between them. CDR1 DFQATT and CDR2 SNEGSKA come from the germline V gene (reference sequence). The length of the CDR3 is 15 residues. This CDR3 is CSARAQSGTDYGYTF. CDR3 coding DNA: TGCAGTGCTAGAGCCCAGAGCGGGACCGACTATGGCTACACCTTC.

This clonotype was detected many times. The rearrangement joins TRBV10-3 to TRBJ2-1; no definite D call. The CDR3 totals 13 residues. V was cut by 6 bases and J by 2 bases, with 8 bases left in between. Germline V lookup: CDR1 ENHRY, CDR2 SYGVKD. The CDR3 region has the DNA TGTGCCATCAGCACAGAGACCTACAATGAGCAGTTCTTC. This codes for CAISTETYNEQFF.

The rearrangement uses TRBV24-1 and TRBJ2-5, with TRBD1 as a possible D gene (5 bases). Trimming pared 2 bases from V and 4 bases from J, leaving 16 bases between. The germline CDR1 and CDR2 sequences are KGHDR and SFDVKD. This CDR3 is 16 amino acids long. The CDR3 DNA follows: TGTGCCACCAGTGATTCCTCGCAGGGCTGGGGAGAGACCCAGTACTTC. Translated: CATSDSSQGWGETQYF.

This clonotype was counted only a few times. The chain employs TRBV7-8 and TRBJ1-1; 7 nucleotides line up with TRBD1. With 4 bases clipped from V and 4 bases from J, the junction kept 6 bases outside the gene matches. CDR3 length equals 14 residues. Germline lookup yields CDR1 SGHVS and CDR2 FQNEAQ. CDR3 residues: CASSYTTGRTEAFF. For the CDR3, the DNA is TGTGCCAGCAGCTATACGACAGGGCGCACTGAAGCTTTCTTT.

There are a few counts of this clonotype. The V gene is TRBV9, the J gene TRBJ2-1; D unclear. Between the trimmed V and J ends, which lost 6 bases and 5 bases, there was a span of 18 bases. Germline V gives CDR1 SGDLS, CDR2 YYNGEE. The CDR3 is 15 amino acids. The CDR3 loop reads CASNQSPSPDNEQFF. The CDR3 nucleotides read TGTGCCAGCAACCAATCCCCTAGTCCGGACAATGAGCAGTTCTTC.

At least ten counts were recorded for this clonotype. CDR3 sequence: CSARDRLAASYNEQFF. The CDR3 DNA reads as TGCAGTGCTAGAGATCGGCTAGCGGCCTCCTACAATGAGCAGTTCTTC. The chain joins TRBV20-1 to TRBJ2-1, with TRBD2 matching over 7 bases. CDR3 length: 16 residues. Germline V gives CDR1 DFQATT, CDR2 SNEGSKA (reference sequence). Trimming took 0 bases from V and 0 from J; bases not matched to a gene: 5.

The chain links TRBV2 to TRBJ1-1, with unresolved D. Germline V gives CDR1 SNHLY, CDR2 FYNNEI. V lost 2 bases and J lost 1, with 8 bases in between. This CDR3 is 14 amino acids long. The CDR3 nucleotides are TGTGCCAGCAGTGAAAGTAGGTGGAACACTGAAGCTTTCTTT. Protein sequence: CASSESRWNTEAFF.

Of note for this clonotype: This clone may be a read error of a much larger clone one base away. This chain joins TRBV20-1 and TRBJ2-7; 12 bases line up with TRBD2. The CDR3 length is 15 residues. The junction had 6 bases not matched to a gene; V was cut back by 0 bases and J by 6 bases. Germline CDR1 DFQATT, CDR2 SNEGSKA (reference sequence). As DNA, the CDR3 is TGCAGTGCTAGAGAACCTAGCGGGGGGGCTTGCGAGCAGTACTTC. Protein sequence: CSAREPSGGACEQYF.

This chain connects TRBV6-2 or TRBV6-3 to TRBJ2-2; 11 nucleotides match TRBD2. Looked up from germline, CDR1 is MNHEY and CDR2 is SVGEGT. V lost 6 bases and J lost 6; bases outside the gene matches: 12. The CDR3 spans 17 residues. The CDR3 loop reads CASRGTALAGESGELFF. CDR3 nucleotide sequence: TGTGCCAGCAGAGGGACGGCACTAGCGGGAGAGTCCGGGGAGCTGTTTTTT.

On this clonotype itself: It may be a read error: a sequence one base away is much more abundant. The genes are TRBV29-1 and TRBJ2-1, with D perhaps TRBD1 (5 bases). The DNA end lines up better with TRBJ2-7; the J call may be wrong. Germline V gene sequence: CDR1 SQVTM, CDR2 ANQGSEA. There are 12 residues in the CDR3. CDR3 sequence: CSVEAWGNEQYF. In nucleotides, the CDR3 is TGCAGCGTTGAAGCCTGGGGCAATGAGCAGTACTTC.

About this clonotype itself: One end of the junction fails to match germline, which may point to a read error. V and J are TRBV7-8 and TRBJ2-1; tentatively, D is TRBD2 (5 bases). Looked up from germline, CDR1 is SGHVS and CDR2 is FQNEAQ. The CDR3 has 16 amino acids. The CDR3 here is CASSLVILASDNERFF. Here the CDR3 DNA reads TGTGCCAGCAGCTTAGTAATCCTAGCATCAGACAATGAGCGGTTCTTC.

This clonotype was detected ten times or more. The chain joins TRBV12-3 or TRBV12-4 to TRBJ1-4, with 8 positions matching TRBD1. The V gene end was trimmed by 5 bases and the J gene end by 7 bases; junction bases not matched to a gene: 9. This CDR3 region has 15 residues. DNA for the CDR3: TGTGCCAGCAGTCCCACAGGGGGAGGGGGTGAAAAACTGTTTTTT. This gives the protein CASSPTGGGGEKLFF.

The chain recombines TRBV29-1 with TRBJ2-5; 15 nucleotides agree with TRBD2. With 3 bases clipped from V and 11 bases from J, the junction kept 4 bases outside the gene matches. This CDR3 region has 13 residues. CDR1 and CDR2 from the germline V gene are SQVTM and ANQGSEA. CDR3 sequence (DNA): TGCAGCGTTGAGGGACTAGCGGGAGGACAGCAGTACTTC. Residues: CSVEGLAGGQQYF.

This chain joins TRBV12-3 or TRBV12-4 and TRBJ2-4; 8 positions match TRBD2. Losses at the gene ends were 2 bases for V and 4 bases for J; bases not matched to a gene: 1. The CDR3 is made up of 14 amino acids. Here the CDR3 reads CASSLIAGKNIQYF. In DNA form, the CDR3 reads TGTGCCAGCAGTTTAATAGCGGGGAAAAACATTCAGTACTTC.

This clonotype has more than one count but fewer than ten. The chain recombines TRBV7-2 with TRBJ2-5; D is perhaps TRBD1 (6 bases). Germline CDR1 is SGHTA and CDR2 is FQGNSA. Trimming removed 5 bases from V and 2 bases from J, with 12 bases in between. This CDR3 is built from 14 residues. The CDR3 loop reads CASSPFRGQETQYF. Written as DNA, the CDR3 is TGTGCCAGCAGCCCTTTTAGGGGGCAAGAGACCCAGTACTTC.